This record looks at one TCR beta chain sequence and its context. This specimen comes from a study of CD8+ T cells in alopecia areata. Sequencing used cDNA as its template, made by extracting RNA and reverse transcribing it. Only in-frame clones appear in the TCRdb table, and some are missing; sequencing was by immunoSEQ multiplex PCR. The table lists about 69,000 clones, 50% to 75% of them singletons, with around a sixth in the top ten. The starting material was CD8+ T cells sorted from blood, obtained at week 0. This TCR was recovered from a human donor with alopecia areata.

The CDR3, as DNA: TGCGCCAGCAGCCAACCCAACGCAGGGGGGGGATTAGATACGCAGTATTTT. Translation gives CASSQPNAGGGLDTQYF. The chain combines TRBV4-1 with TRBJ2-3; D is tentatively TRBD1 or TRBD2 (7 bases each). CDR3 length: 17 amino acids. Germline loops: CDR1 MGHRA, CDR2 YSYEKL. V shed 2 bases and J shed 5 bases, with 20 bases lying between them.